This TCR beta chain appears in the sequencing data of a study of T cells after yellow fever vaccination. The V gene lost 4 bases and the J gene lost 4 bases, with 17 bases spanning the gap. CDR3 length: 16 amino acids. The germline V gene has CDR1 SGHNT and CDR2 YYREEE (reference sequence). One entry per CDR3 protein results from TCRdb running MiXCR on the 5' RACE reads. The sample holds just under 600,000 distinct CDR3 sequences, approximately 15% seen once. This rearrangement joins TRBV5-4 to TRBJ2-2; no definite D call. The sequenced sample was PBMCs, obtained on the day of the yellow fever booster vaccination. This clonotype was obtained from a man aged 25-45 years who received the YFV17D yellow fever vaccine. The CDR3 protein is CASSIARGASTGELFF. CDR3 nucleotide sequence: TGTGCCAGCAGCATAGCTCGTGGCGCGAGCACCGGGGAGCTGTTTTTT. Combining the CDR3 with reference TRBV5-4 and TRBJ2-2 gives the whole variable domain ETGVTQSPTHLIKTRGQQVTLRCSSQSGHNTVSWYQQALGQGPQFIFQYYREEENGRGNFPPRFSGLQFPNYSSELNVNALELDDSALYLCASSIARGASTGELFFGEGSRLTVL.